This TCR beta chain appears in the sequencing data of a study of patients and donors after allogeneic stem cell transplantation. This CDR3 spans 15 amino acids. Germline V gene lookup returns CDR1 SGHTA and CDR2 FQGTGA. Trimming pared 2 bases from V and 1 base from J, leaving 11 bases between. TCRdb ran MiXCR on the RT-PCR reads and lists one entry per CDR3 protein. The table includes roughly 960,000 distinct CDR3 sequences, 15% to 20% detected once. This clonotype occurred a few times. The sequence derives from a human donor who was either an allogeneic HSCT recipient or a stem cell or donor lymphocyte infusion donor (not recorded which). It is not recorded whose cells these are; they may come from a transplant donor. V is TRBV7-3 and J is TRBJ1-1; D call uncertain. The source material was blood, either unsorted or a sorted T cell fraction (not recorded which). CDR3 protein: CASSLSGNRNTEAFF. CDR3 nucleotide sequence: TGTGCCAGCAGCTTATCGGGGAATCGGAACACTGAAGCTTTCTTT.